A single sample gave rise to the 6 T cell receptor beta chains below, sequenced in a study of cytomegalovirus exposure and HLA in healthy donors. Both 60 Vbeta primers and 13 Jbeta primers went into the PCR. Clones were read by immunoSEQ multiplex PCR, and TCRdb kept only the in-frame ones, dropping some. This sample has more than 90,000 clones, with around 80% found just once. Input material: PBMCs. The receptor set was obtained from a man aged 30 to 39 in good health and CMV-seronegative.

V gene TRBV5-6 combines with J gene TRBJ1-2; no definite D call. This CDR3 has 14 amino acids. Germline-derived CDR1 and CDR2 are SGHDT and YYEEEE. The V end was cut by 2 bases, the J end by 4 bases, with 12 bases between. This chain's CDR3 is CASSFLQEGYGYTF. The CDR3 DNA reads TGTGCCAGCAGCTTTCTTCAGGAGGGCTATGGCTACACCTTC.

The chain has TRBV19 and TRBJ2-5; weak D call: TRBD1 (6 bases). V dropped 5 bases and J dropped 4 bases, with 8 bases sitting between them. CDR1 and CDR2 (germline): LNHDA, SQIVND (reference sequence). The CDR3 runs to 12 residues. CDR3 sequence reads: CASSGGGETQYF. The CDR3 DNA is TGTGCCAGTAGTGGGGGCGGAGAGACCCAGTACTTC. The full variable domain, rest sourced from reference TRBV19 and TRBJ2-5, is DGGITQSPKYLFRKEGQNVTLSCEQNLNHDAMYWYRQDPGQGLRLIYYSQIVNDFQKGDIAEGYSVSREKKESFPLTVTSAQKNPTAFYLCASSGGGETQYFGPGTRLLVL.

The chain has TRBV11-1 and TRBJ2-2; D is perhaps TRBD1 (5 bases). The CDR3 extends over 15 amino acids. The germline CDR1 and CDR2 sequences are SGHAT and FQDESV (reference sequence). Trimming removed 4 bases from V and 3 bases from J, with 12 bases in between. CDR3: CASSSDSRDTGELFF. The CDR3 nucleotides read TGTGCCAGCAGCTCGGATAGCAGGGACACCGGGGAGCTGTTTTTT.

This clone was observed a few times. The gene calls are TRBV29-1 and TRBJ1-1; no definite D call. V was trimmed by 4 bases and J by 6 bases, leaving 15 bases between them. This CDR3 is 13 amino acids long. Germline V gene sequence: CDR1 SQVTM, CDR2 ANQGSEA. Written as DNA, the CDR3 is TGCAGCGTTGGTTTGGACGCGGGGTCTGAAGCTTTCTTT. It translates to CSVGLDAGSEAFF.

The gene calls are TRBV19 and TRBJ2-7, with 8 positions matching TRBD2. This CDR3 has 13 amino acids. V shed 3 bases, J shed 4 bases, and the junction held 2 bases outside the gene matches. Per the germline V gene, CDR1 is LNHDA and CDR2 is SQIVND (reference sequence). CDR3 DNA: TGTGCCAGTAGTATGGCGGGGGGATACGAGCAGTACTTC. Translating it yields CASSMAGGYEQYF.

In its sample, this clone was seen once. The chain uses TRBV2 and TRBJ1-5, with 8 bases fitting TRBD1. The trim removed 3 bases at V and 10 bases at J, leaving 5 bases unmatched. From germline, CDR1 is SNHLY and CDR2 FYNNEI. The CDR3 contains 13 residues. CDR3 in amino acids: CASSDNRGGPQHF. The CDR3 DNA reads as TGTGCCAGCAGTGATAACAGGGGGGGACCCCAGCATTTT.